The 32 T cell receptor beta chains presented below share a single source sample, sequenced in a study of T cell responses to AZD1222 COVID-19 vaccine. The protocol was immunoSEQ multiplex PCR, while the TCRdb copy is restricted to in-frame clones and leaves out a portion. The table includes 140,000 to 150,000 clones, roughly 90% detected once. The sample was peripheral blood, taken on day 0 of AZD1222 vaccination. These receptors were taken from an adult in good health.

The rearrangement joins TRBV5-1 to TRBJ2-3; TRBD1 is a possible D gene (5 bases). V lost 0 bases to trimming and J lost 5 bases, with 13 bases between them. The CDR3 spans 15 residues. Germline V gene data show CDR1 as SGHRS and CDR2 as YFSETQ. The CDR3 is CASSLAGQRGDTQYF. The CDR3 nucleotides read TGCGCCAGCAGCTTGGCCGGCCAAAGGGGAGATACGCAGTATTTT.

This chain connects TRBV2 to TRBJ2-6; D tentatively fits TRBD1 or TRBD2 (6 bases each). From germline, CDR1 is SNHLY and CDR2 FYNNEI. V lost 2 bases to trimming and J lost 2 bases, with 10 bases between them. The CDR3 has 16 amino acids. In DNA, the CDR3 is TGTGCCAGCAGTGAATCGAGGGGGGCTGGGGCCAACGTCCTGACTTTC. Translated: CASSESRGAGANVLTF.

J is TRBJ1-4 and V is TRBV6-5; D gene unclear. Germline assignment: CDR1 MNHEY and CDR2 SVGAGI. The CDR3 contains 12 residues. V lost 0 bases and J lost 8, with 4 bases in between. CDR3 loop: CASSYSWEKLFF. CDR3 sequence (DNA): TGTGCCAGCAGTTACTCTTGGGAAAAACTGTTTTTT.

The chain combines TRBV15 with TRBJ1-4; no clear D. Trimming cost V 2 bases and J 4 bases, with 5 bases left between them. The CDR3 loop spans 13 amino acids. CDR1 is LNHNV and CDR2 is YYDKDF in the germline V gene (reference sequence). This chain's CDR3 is CATSRTSNEKLFF. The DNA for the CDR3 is TGTGCCACCAGCAGAACCAGTAATGAAAAACTGTTTTTT. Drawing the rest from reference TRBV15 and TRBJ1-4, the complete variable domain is DAMVIQNPRYQVTQFGKPVTLSCSQTLNHNVMYWYQQKSSQAPKLLFHYYDKDFNNEADTPDNFQSRRPNTSFCFLDIRSPGLGDTAMYLCATSRTSNEKLFFGSGTQLSVL.

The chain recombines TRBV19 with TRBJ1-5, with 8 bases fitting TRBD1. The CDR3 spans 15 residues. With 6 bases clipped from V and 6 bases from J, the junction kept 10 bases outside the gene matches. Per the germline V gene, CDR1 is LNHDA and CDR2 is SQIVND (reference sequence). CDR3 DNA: TGTGCCAGTAGAATGACAGGGGCCCCCGGTCAGCCCCAGCATTTT. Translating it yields CASRMTGAPGQPQHF.

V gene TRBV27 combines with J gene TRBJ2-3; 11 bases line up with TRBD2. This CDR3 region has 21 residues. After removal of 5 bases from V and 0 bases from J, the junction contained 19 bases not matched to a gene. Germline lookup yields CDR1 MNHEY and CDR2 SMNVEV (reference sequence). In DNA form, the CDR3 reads TGTGCCAGCAGTGGACCCTTTACTAGCGGGGGACCTACTGTAAGCACAGATACGCAGTATTTT. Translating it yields CASSGPFTSGGPTVSTDTQYF.

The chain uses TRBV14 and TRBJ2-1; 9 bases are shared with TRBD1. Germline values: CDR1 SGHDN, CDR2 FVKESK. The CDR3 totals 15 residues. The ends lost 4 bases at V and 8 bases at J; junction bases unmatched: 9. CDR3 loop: CASSPDRGIEDEQFF. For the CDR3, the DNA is TGTGCCAGCAGCCCTGACAGGGGGATAGAGGATGAGCAGTTCTTC. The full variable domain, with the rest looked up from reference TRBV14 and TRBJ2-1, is EAGVTQFPSHSVIEKGQTVTLRCDPISGHDNLYWYRRVMGKEIKFLLHFVKESKQDESGMPNNRFLAERTGGTYSTLKVQPAELEDSGVYFCASSPDRGIEDEQFFGPGTRLTVL.

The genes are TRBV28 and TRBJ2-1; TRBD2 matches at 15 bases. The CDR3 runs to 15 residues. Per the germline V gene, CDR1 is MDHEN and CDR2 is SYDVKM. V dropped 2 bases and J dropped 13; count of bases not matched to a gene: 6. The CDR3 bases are TGTGCCAGCAGTTTAGGACTAGCGGGAGGGTTTCGTCAGTTCTTC. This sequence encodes CASSLGLAGGFRQFF.

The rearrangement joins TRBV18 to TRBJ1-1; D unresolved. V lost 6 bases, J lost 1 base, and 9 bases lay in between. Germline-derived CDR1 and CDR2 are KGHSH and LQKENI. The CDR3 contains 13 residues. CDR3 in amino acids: CASSQQGNTEAFF. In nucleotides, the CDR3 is TGTGCCAGCTCCCAACAAGGGAACACTGAAGCTTTCTTT.

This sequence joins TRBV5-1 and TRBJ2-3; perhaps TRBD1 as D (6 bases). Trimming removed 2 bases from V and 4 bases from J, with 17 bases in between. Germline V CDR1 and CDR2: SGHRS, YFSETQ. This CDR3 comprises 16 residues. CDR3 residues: CASSLTGGRGADTQYF. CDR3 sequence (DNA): TGCGCCAGCAGCTTAACCGGCGGCAGGGGTGCAGATACGCAGTATTTT.

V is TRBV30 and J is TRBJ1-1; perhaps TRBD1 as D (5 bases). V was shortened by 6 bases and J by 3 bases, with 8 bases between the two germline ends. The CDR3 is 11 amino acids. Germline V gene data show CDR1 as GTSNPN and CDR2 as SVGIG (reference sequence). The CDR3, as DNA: TGTGCCTGCCAGGGTCACACTGAAGCTTTCTTT. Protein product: CACQGHTEAFF.

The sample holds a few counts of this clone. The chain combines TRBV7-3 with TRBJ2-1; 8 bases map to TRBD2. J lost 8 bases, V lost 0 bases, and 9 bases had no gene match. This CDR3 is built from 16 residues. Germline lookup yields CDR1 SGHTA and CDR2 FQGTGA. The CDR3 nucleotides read TGTGCCAGCAGCTTAACTCGGACTAGCTCAGGGGATGAGCAGTTCTTC. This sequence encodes CASSLTRTSSGDEQFF.

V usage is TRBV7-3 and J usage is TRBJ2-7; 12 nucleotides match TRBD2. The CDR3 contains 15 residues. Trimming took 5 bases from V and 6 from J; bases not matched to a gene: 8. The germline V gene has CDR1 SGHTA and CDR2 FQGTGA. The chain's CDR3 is CASSPTSGRSSEQYF. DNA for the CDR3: TGTGCCAGCAGCCCGACTAGCGGGAGAAGTTCCGAGCAGTACTTC.

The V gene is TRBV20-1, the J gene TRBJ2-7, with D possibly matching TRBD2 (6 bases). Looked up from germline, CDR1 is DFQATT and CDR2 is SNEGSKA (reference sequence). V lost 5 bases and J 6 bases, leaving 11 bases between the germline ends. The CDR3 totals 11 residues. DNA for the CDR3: TGCAGTGCTGCGGGGCAGGGCGAGCAGTACTTC. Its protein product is CSAAGQGEQYF.

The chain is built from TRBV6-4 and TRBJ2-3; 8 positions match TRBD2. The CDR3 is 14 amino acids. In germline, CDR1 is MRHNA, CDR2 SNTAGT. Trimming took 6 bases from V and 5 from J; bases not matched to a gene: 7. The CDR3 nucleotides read TGTGCCAGCAGACGGACGGGGGGGCAAGATACGCAGTATTTT. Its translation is CASRRTGGQDTQYF.

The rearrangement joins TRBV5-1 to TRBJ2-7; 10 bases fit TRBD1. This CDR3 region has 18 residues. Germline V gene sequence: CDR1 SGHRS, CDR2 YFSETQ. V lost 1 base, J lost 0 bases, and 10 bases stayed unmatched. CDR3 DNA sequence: TGCGCCAGCAGCTTGTGGGACAGGGGAAACCCTAGCTCCTACGAGCAGTACTTC. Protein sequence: CASSLWDRGNPSSYEQYF.

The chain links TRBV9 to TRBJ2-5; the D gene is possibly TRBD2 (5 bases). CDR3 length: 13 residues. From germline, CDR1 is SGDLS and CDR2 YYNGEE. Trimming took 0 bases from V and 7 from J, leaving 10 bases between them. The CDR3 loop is CASSVDVGGTQYF. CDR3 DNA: TGTGCCAGCAGCGTAGACGTCGGAGGGACCCAGTACTTC.

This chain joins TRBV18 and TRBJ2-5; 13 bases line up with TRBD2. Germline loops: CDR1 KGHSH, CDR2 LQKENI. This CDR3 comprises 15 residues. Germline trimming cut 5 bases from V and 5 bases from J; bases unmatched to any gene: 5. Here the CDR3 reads CASSLGLAGLETQYF. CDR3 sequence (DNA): TGTGCCAGCTCATTGGGACTAGCGGGATTGGAGACCCAGTACTTC.

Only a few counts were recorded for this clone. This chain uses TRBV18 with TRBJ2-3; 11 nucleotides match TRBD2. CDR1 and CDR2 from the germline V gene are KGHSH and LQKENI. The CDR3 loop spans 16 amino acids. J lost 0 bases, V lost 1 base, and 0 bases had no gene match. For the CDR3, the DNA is TGTGCCAGCTCACCACTAGCGGGAGGGAGCACAGATACGCAGTATTTT. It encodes CASSPLAGGSTDTQYF.

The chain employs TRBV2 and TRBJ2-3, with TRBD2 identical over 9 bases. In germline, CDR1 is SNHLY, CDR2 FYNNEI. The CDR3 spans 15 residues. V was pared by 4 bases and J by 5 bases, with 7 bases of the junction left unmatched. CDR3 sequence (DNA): TGTGCCAGCAGTGGGACTAGCGTTCGGGGAGATACGCAGTATTTT. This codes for CASSGTSVRGDTQYF.

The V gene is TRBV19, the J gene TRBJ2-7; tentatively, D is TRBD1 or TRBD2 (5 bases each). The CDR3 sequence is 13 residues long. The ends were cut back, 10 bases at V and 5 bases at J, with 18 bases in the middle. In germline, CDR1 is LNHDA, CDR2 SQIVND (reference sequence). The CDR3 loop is CATSSGTRDEQYF. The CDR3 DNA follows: TGTGCCACCTCCTCCGGGACCAGGGACGAGCAGTACTTC.

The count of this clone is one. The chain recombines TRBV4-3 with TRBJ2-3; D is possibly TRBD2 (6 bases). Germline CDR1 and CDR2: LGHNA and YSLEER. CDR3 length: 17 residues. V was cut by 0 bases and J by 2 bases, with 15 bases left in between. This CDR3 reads CASSQDWRGLNTDTQYF. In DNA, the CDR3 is TGCGCCAGCAGCCAAGACTGGCGGGGTCTGAACACAGATACGCAGTATTTT.

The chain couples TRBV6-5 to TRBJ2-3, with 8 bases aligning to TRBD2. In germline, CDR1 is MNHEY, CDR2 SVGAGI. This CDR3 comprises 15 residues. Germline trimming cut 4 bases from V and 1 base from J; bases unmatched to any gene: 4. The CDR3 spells CASSSRAGGTDTQYF. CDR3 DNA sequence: TGTGCCAGCAGTTCCCGAGCGGGGGGCACAGATACGCAGTATTTT.

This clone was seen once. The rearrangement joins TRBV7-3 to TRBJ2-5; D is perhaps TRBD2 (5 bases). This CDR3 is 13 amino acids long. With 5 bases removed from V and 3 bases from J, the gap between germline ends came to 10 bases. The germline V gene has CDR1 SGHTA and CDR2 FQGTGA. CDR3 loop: CASSRGQEETQYF. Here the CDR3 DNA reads TGTGCCAGCAGCAGAGGGCAGGAAGAGACCCAGTACTTC.

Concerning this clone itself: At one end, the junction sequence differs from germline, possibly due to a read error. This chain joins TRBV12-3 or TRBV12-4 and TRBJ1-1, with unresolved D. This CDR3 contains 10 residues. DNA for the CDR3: TGTGCCAGCAGACGAAATGAAAGAAACTTT. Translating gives CASRRNERNF.

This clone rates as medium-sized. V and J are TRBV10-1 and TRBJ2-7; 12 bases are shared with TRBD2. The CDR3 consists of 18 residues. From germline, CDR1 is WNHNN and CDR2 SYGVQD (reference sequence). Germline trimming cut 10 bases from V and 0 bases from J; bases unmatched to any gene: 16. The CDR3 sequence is CAIRGCPSGRDSSYEQYF. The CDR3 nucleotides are TGCGCCATTCGAGGCTGTCCTAGCGGGAGGGATAGCTCCTACGAGCAGTACTTC.

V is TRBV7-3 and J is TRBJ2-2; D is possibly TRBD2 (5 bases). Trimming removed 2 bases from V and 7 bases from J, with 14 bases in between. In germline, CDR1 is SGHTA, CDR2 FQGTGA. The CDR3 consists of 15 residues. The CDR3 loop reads CASSLQTTSLGELFF. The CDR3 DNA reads TGTGCCAGCAGCTTACAGACTACAAGTCTCGGGGAGCTGTTTTTT.

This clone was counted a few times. The CDR3 DNA reads as TGCGCCAGCAGCTTGGGTGGGACTAGCCGCTACGAGCAGTACTTC. Translation gives CASSLGGTSRYEQYF. V usage is TRBV5-1 and J usage is TRBJ2-7; 9 nucleotides line up with TRBD2. Trimming at V came to 0 bases and at J to 3 bases, leaving 4 bases not matched to a gene. The CDR3 extends over 15 amino acids. Looked up from germline, CDR1 is SGHRS and CDR2 is YFSETQ.

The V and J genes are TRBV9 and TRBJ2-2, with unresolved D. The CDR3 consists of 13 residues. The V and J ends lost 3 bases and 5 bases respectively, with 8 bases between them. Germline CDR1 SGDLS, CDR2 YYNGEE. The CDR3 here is CASSAARTGELFF. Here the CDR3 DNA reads TGTGCCAGCAGCGCGGCCAGGACCGGGGAGCTGTTTTTT.

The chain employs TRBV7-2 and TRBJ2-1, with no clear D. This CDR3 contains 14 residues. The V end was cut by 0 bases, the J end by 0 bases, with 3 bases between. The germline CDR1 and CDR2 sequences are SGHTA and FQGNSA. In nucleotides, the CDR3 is TGTGCCAGCAGCTTAGCTAGCTCCTACAATGAGCAGTTCTTC. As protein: CASSLASSYNEQFF.

CDR3 sequence reads: CASSSNQRWETQYF. For the CDR3, the DNA is TGTGCCAGCAGCTCAAACCAGCGCTGGGAGACCCAGTACTTC. The chain combines TRBV11-3 with TRBJ2-5; no reliable D call. V was shortened by 4 bases and J by 5 bases, with 14 bases between the two germline ends. The CDR3 is 14 residues long. From germline, CDR1 is SGHNT and CDR2 YENEEA.

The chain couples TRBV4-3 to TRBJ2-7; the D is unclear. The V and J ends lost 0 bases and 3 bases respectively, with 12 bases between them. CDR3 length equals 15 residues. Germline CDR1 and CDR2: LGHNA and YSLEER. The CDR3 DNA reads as TGCGCCAGCAGCCAAGAGGCCTACATTTTCTACGAGCAGTACTTC. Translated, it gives CASSQEAYIFYEQYF.